These 3 T cell receptor beta chains were all obtained from the same sample, sequenced in a study of shared clonotypes between healthy human individuals. In the naive CD8 group, cells lacked CD45RO and were positively selected for CCR7, so terminally differentiated effector memory CD45RA+ cells were left out. Here immunoSEQ multiplex PCR was the method, and the copy in TCRdb shows in-frame clones only, minus some. This sample has hundreds of thousands of clones, with 95% to 96% found just once. The specimen sequenced was naive CD8+ T cells sorted from blood. The receptors originated from a woman aged 25-40 years in good health.

The chain employs TRBV7-9 and TRBJ1-1; a possible D gene is TRBD1 (5 bases). Germline values: CDR1 SEHNR, CDR2 FQNEAQ (reference sequence). The CDR3 spans 14 residues. The V and J ends lost 4 bases and 2 bases respectively, with 11 bases between them. The CDR3 loop reads CASSSSGLNTEAFF. DNA for the CDR3: TGTGCCAGCAGCTCTTCAGGGCTAAACACTGAAGCTTTCTTT.

Only one count was recorded for this clone. This chain uses TRBV4-2 with TRBJ1-2; maybe TRBD1 (5 bases). The CDR3 is made up of 11 amino acids. V lost 6 bases and J lost 9, with 11 bases in between. Germline assignment: CDR1 LGHNA and CDR2 YNFKEQ. CDR3 sequence: CASRLGDRYTF. CDR3 DNA: TGTGCCAGCAGGTTAGGGGATCGCTACACCTTC.

On this clone: Other DNA sequences in this specimen translate into the identical CDR3. V and J are TRBV5-1 and TRBJ1-5; maybe TRBD1 (5 bases). Trimming left V 0 bases short and J 5 bases short, with 9 bases between. Germline-derived CDR1 and CDR2 are SGHRS and YFSETQ. CDR3 length equals 14 residues. CDR3 region: CASSLGQGDQPQHF. In DNA, the CDR3 is TGCGCCAGCAGCTTGGGGCAGGGTGATCAGCCCCAGCATTTT. The whole variable domain, filled in from reference TRBV5-1 and TRBJ1-5, reads KAGVTQTPRYLIKTRGQQVTLSCSPISGHRSVSWYQQTPGQGLQFLFEYFSETQRNKGNFPGRFSGRQFSNSRSEMNVSTLELGDSALYLCASSLGQGDQPQHFGDGTRLSIL.